These T cell receptor beta chains were read from a single sample in a study of radiotherapy plus CTLA-4 blockade in lung cancer. Assay used: immunoSEQ multiplex PCR; TCRdb lists only in-frame clones, some missing. The sample carries some 37,000 clones, roughly 72% recorded once. The sequencing here drew on peripheral blood, taken from a patient treated with radiotherapy plus ipilimumab. These receptors were obtained from a human donor with non-small cell lung cancer who had stable disease on radiotherapy plus ipilimumab. Each CDR3 is given with its conserved first and last residue.

v_gene	len	j_gene	CDR3aa
TRBV28	13	TRBJ1-1	CASSLGTGWKAFF
TRBV7-2	14	TRBJ2-2	CASSILQGTGELFF
TRBV5-6	14	TRBJ2-1	CASSLGAGGNEQFF
TRBV5-6	15	TRBJ1-1	CASSLLDRGRTEAFF
TRBV2	13	TRBJ1-1	CASRAQGNTEAFF
TRBV11-2	15	TRBJ2-1	CASSKTGGAYNEQFF
TRBV6-5	14	TRBJ1-2	CASSTGGPGYGYTF
TRBV6-1	14	TRBJ1-1	CASTMGQGIGEAFF
TRBV9	14	TRBJ2-7	CASSVGGGRDEQYF
TRBV6-1	14	TRBJ1-3	CASRKGGSGNTIYF
TRBV5-1	15	TRBJ2-7	CASRHAGQREGEQYF
TRBV9	15	TRBJ1-3	CASSPTGFSGNTIYF
TRBV4-1	14	TRBJ2-7	CASSQRGGSYEQYF
TRBV19	17	TRBJ2-3	CASSTSQVAGGTDTQYF
TRBV29-1	13	TRBJ2-3	CSVDRGGTDTQYF
TRBV11-3	14	TRBJ2-2	CASSSPGGLGELFF
TRBV6-1	15	TRBJ1-2	CASRPTRASVYGYTF
TRBV19	13	TRBJ1-1	CASSRQGNTEAFF
TRBV19	13	TRBJ1-5	CASTSRFMEPQHF
TRBV5-1	12	TRBJ2-3	CASSLTADTQYF
TRBV5-1	13	TRBJ1-3	CASSFTGGNTIYF
TRBV9	15	TRBJ1-6	CASSLTGGNNSPLHF
TRBV6-4	12	TRBJ2-7	CASSDSRGEQYF
TRBV2	11	TRBJ2-7	CASREFYEQYF
TRBV28	15	TRBJ2-6	CASSFGGAGANVLTF
TRBV9	16	TRBJ2-3	CASSARSGDYTDTQYF
TRBV15	15	TRBJ1-5	CATSRDARVDQPQHF
TRBV5-8	14	TRBJ2-3	CASRPYPAGDTQYF
TRBV14	14	TRBJ1-1	CASSQDAAGAEAFF
TRBV9	15	TRBJ2-1	CASSVMGGSYNEQFF
TRBV5-1	14	TRBJ2-1	CASRYLAGNNEQFF
TRBV19	15	TRBJ1-1	CASRSLGRSLTEAFF
TRBV7-2	13	TRBJ1-1	CASSPTGVTEAFF
TRBV6-4	15	NA	CATRRRDRISYEQYF
TRBV18	15	TRBJ1-6	CASSPGQNYNSPLHF
TRBV2	13	TRBJ1-6	CANRDSRSSPLHF
TRBV5-1	14	TRBJ1-1	CASSPETGNTEAFF
TRBV10-2	14	TRBJ1-1	CASRVNREGTEAFF
TRBV18	16	TRBJ1-6	CASSPPSRGTNSPLHF
TRBV5-5	16	TRBJ1-1	CASSFRSGPMNTEAFF
TRBV15	12	TRBJ1-2	CATSRGQGGYTF
TRBV5-6	15	TRBJ1-5	CASSLALSGVQPQHF
TRBV19	14	TRBJ1-5	CASRPQGASQPQHF
TRBV4-2	15	TRBJ2-3	CASSKGEGLTDTQYF
TRBV5-8	17	TRBJ2-7	CASSLLSGAGIGYEQYF
TRBV25-1	14	TRBJ1-6	CASSVTGFNSPLHF
TRBV6-1	16	TRBJ2-7	CASREFTGQGGYEQYF
TRBV7-2	13	TRBJ1-5	CASSLAGSQPQHF
TRBV4-1	15	NA	CASSQAGQGAYEQYF
TRBV27	13	TRBJ1-4	CASSLFGNEKLFF
TRBV20-1	11	TRBJ2-7	CSALRGYEQYF
TRBV10-2	14	TRBJ1-2	CASSLNIQGYGYTF
TRBV27	13	TRBJ1-1	CASRRQGYTEAFF
TRBV5-6	15	TRBJ1-2	CASSLGEAGNYGYTF
TRBV2	19	TRBJ1-5	CASRDSDRGRGNSNQPQHF